Below are 29 T cell receptor beta chains sequenced from a single sample in a study of T cell clonality in common variable immunodeficiency. Data came from immunoSEQ multiplex PCR; TCRdb stores just in-frame clones and leaves some out. This sample has fewer than 40,000 clones, each found more than once. The sequencing input was peripheral blood mononuclear cells. Receptors were obtained from a person aged 18 to 70 in good health.

This clone was picked up a small number of times. Read sequence stops 3 residues before the CDR3 end, and the germline J gene provides the missing end. V usage is TRBV20-1 and J usage is TRBJ2-1; D not certain. The V and J ends lost 5 bases and 8 bases respectively, with 7 bases between them. CDR1 DFQATT and CDR2 SNEGSKA come from the germline V gene (reference sequence). CDR3 size: 10 residues. CDR3 DNA (partial): TGCAGTGCTCCCGAGGATGAG. Translating it yields CSAPEDE. The whole CDR3 reads CSAPEDEQFF.

This clone was seen at least ten times. The DNA ends 3 residues before the CDR3 does, and the rest of the CDR3 is filled in from the germline J gene. The chain combines TRBV18 with TRBJ2-5, with 7 bases lining up with TRBD2. Trimming at V came to 2 bases and at J to 4 bases, leaving 7 bases not matched to a gene. The germline gives CDR1 KGHSH, CDR2 LQKENI. This CDR3 is 15 amino acids long. The CDR3 bases that were read are TGTGCCAGCTCACCATCATTAGGCGGGGGAGAGACC. It specifies CASSPSLGGGET. The whole CDR3 protein is CASSPSLGGGETQYF.

This clone has a count of ten or more. Coverage ceases 3 residues before the CDR3 finishes, and the germline J gene fills in the end. V and J are TRBV5-4 and TRBJ1-3; D remains unclear. The CDR3 extends over 16 amino acids. Per germline, CDR1 SGHNT and CDR2 YYREEE (reference sequence). With 0 bases removed from V and 0 bases from J, the gap between germline ends came to 10 bases. CDR3 DNA (partial): TGTGCCAGCAGCTTGGGGGCAGCCAACTCTGGAAACACC. It yields the protein CASSLGAANSGNT. The whole CDR3 protein reads CASSLGAANSGNTIYF.

Regarding this clone: Its ends do not fully match the called genes, so a read error is possible. The read halts 3 residues ahead of the CDR3 end, with the missing end drawn from the germline J gene. Other nucleotide sequences from this sample produce the same CDR3. The chain uses TRBV7-8 and TRBJ1-3, with D perhaps TRBD1 (6 bases). The CDR3 totals 14 residues. Germline V lookup: CDR1 SGHVS, CDR2 FQNEAQ. The CDR3 DNA, read in part, is TGTGCCAGCGGGGGACATCCTCTCGCAAACACA. It translates to CASGGHPLANT. The entire CDR3 protein is CASGGHPLANTIYF.

With respect to this clone: The read falls 3 residues short of the CDR3 end, and the missing part is taken from the germline J gene. The chain has TRBV6-2 or TRBV6-3 and TRBJ1-2; D call uncertain. CDR1 is MNHEY and CDR2 is SVGEGT in the germline V gene. The CDR3 sequence is 17 residues long. CDR3 bases read: TGTGCCAGCACCAAGCGGGATGTTCTGTCGTCCTACAATGAC. Translation gives CASTKRDVLSSYND. The full CDR3 reads CASTKRDVLSSYNDYTF.

In its sample, this clone was seen many times. The read terminates 3 residues before the CDR3 end, so the remaining end is supplied by the germline J gene. V usage is TRBV24-1 and J usage is TRBJ1-2; the D is unclear. The CDR3 has 14 amino acids. Germline-derived CDR1 and CDR2 are KGHDR and SFDVKD. The CDR3 DNA, read in part, is TGTGCCACCAGTGATTTGAACAGCTTTGTCGGC. As protein: CATSDLNSFVG. The entire CDR3 protein is CATSDLNSFVGYTF.

This clone was observed many times. The read comes to an end 3 residues before the CDR3 does, leaving the germline J gene to fill in the end. This rearrangement joins TRBV10-3 to TRBJ2-3; TRBD2 aligns across 16 bases. The V gene's germline CDR1 is ENHRY and CDR2 SYGVKD. There are 19 residues in the CDR3. The sequenced part of the CDR3 DNA is TGTGCCATCAGTGAAGGTGTCGGGACTAGCGGGGGGGAGGGGGAGACG. It translates to CAISEGVGTSGGEGET. The CDR3 reads in full as CAISEGVGTSGGEGETQYF.

This clone has just a few counts. The CDR3 is cut off 3 residues early in the read; its end comes from the germline J gene. This chain joins TRBV30 and TRBJ1-5; D uncertain. The CDR3 runs to 11 residues. From germline, CDR1 is GTSNPN and CDR2 SVGIG (reference sequence). CDR3 sequence: CAWSPTYPQHF. The CDR3 bases that were read are TGTGCCTGGAGTCCCACATATCCC.

This clone was seen at least ten times. The CDR3 end lies 3 residues beyond the end of the read and is filled in from the germline J gene. The chain combines TRBV5-6 with TRBJ2-5; D call uncertain. Germline V gene sequence: CDR1 SGHDT, CDR2 YYEEEE. V was cut by 3 bases and J by 1 base, with 13 bases left in between. The CDR3 extends over 15 amino acids. The CDR3 bases that were read are TGTGCCAGCAGCTACCGAGTCGCAGGCCAAGAGACC. This codes for CASSYRVAGQET. The full CDR3 protein is CASSYRVAGQETQYF. Full variable domain (remainder filled in from reference TRBV5-6 and TRBJ2-5): DAGVTQSPTHLIKTRGQQVTLRCSPKSGHDTVSWYQQALGQGPQFIFQYYEEEERQRGNFPDRFSGHQFPNYSSELNVNALLLGDSALYLCASSYRVAGQETQYFGPGTRLLVL.

This clone was recorded at least ten times. The CDR3 extends 3 residues past the end of the read, so its final part is completed from the germline J gene. The chain links TRBV19 to TRBJ1-2; no reliable D call. The length of the CDR3 is 14 residues. Germline V gene lookup returns CDR1 LNHDA and CDR2 SQIVND (reference sequence). The germline V and J ends were trimmed by 5 bases and 7 bases, with 17 bases remaining between them. The CDR3 spells CASSLGPLEGGYTF. The part of the CDR3 DNA that was read is TGTGCCAGTAGTCTCGGCCCTCTGGAGGGTGGC.

This clone has ten or more counts. The CDR3 is cut off 3 residues early in the read; its end comes from the germline J gene. The gene calls are TRBV5-4 and TRBJ2-5; 7 bases are shared with TRBD2. V shed 0 bases, J shed 1 base, and the junction held 0 bases outside the gene matches. CDR1 and CDR2 from the germline V gene are SGHNT and YYREEE (reference sequence). The CDR3 covers 14 residues. The CDR3 reads CASSLGTSQETQYF. Incomplete CDR3 DNA: TGTGCCAGCAGCTTGGGGACTAGCCAAGAGACC.

Ten or more counts support this clone. The read ends 3 residues shy of where the CDR3 ends; the end is completed using the germline J gene. The gene calls are TRBV4-2 and TRBJ2-6; 7 bases match TRBD2. V shed 4 bases and J 0 bases; nucleotides not matched to a gene: 3. The CDR3 has 16 amino acids. The germline gives CDR1 LGHNA, CDR2 YNFKEQ. CDR3 residues: CASSLLADSGANVLTF. The sequenced part of the CDR3 DNA is TGTGCCAGCAGCCTCCTAGCGGACTCTGGGGCCAACGTC.

This clone was picked up many times. The read stops 3 residues short of the end of the CDR3; the missing end is completed from the germline J gene. This chain uses TRBV12-3 or TRBV12-4 with TRBJ2-2; D possibly uses TRBD1 or TRBD2 (5 bases each). CDR3 length equals 15 residues. V was pared by 2 bases and J by 3 bases, with 10 bases between. CDR3 bases read: TGTGCCAGCAGTTTAAGAGGGGTCCACACCGGGGAG. Translating it yields CASSLRGVHTGE. The CDR3 in full is CASSLRGVHTGELFF.

Worth noting for this clone: The observed sequence ends 3 residues before the CDR3 terminus, with the missing tail filled in from the germline J gene. The gene calls are TRBV23-1 and TRBJ2-3, with D possibly matching TRBD1 (5 bases). TRBV23-1 qualifies as an ORF whose function is uncertain. The CDR3 contains 17 residues. CDR3 region: CASSQIGAYYSNQPQYF. The sequenced CDR3 bases are TGCGCCAGCAGTCAAATAGGGGCGTACTATAGCAATCAGCCG.

CDR3 residues: CASSPREEPYNEQFF. Incomplete CDR3 DNA: TGCGCCAGCAGCCCCAGGGAAGAGCCCTACAATGAG. The V call is TRBV5-1, the J call TRBJ2-1; D might be TRBD1 (5 bases). The observed sequence ends 3 residues before the CDR3 terminus, with the missing tail filled in from the germline J gene. The CDR3 extends over 15 amino acids. Trimming left V 4 bases short and J 2 bases short, with 13 bases between. Germline V CDR1 and CDR2: SGHRS, YFSETQ.

This clone was found many times. The missing CDR3 end, 3 residues past where the read stops, is filled in from the germline J gene. The genes are TRBV20-1 and TRBJ1-1; D not certain. Trimming pared 6 bases from V and 0 bases from J, leaving 14 bases between. The CDR3 runs to 14 residues. Germline CDR1 DFQATT, CDR2 SNEGSKA (reference sequence). Here the CDR3 reads CSAKAPHMNTEAFF. Partial CDR3 DNA: TGCAGTGCCAAGGCCCCCCACATGAACACTGAA.

This clone was observed at least ten times. The read terminates 3 residues before the CDR3 end, so the remaining end is supplied by the germline J gene. This chain uses TRBV3-1 (or the pseudogene TRBV3-2) with TRBJ2-3; D might be TRBD1 (5 bases). This CDR3 region has 16 residues. Deletions cut 4 bases from V and 0 bases from J, with 14 bases between. Germline CDR1 is LGHDT and CDR2 is YNNKEL (reference sequence). The covered CDR3 bases are TGTGCCAGCAGCCGTCTGGGGCAGGTGAGCACAGATACG. Its protein product is CASSRLGQVSTDT. The entire CDR3 protein reads CASSRLGQVSTDTQYF.

This clone qualifies as medium-sized. The read comes to an end 3 residues before the CDR3 does, leaving the germline J gene to fill in the end. The rearrangement uses TRBV5-6 and TRBJ2-3; 9 nucleotides line up with TRBD2. With V trimmed by 4 bases and J by 6 bases, 3 bases remained unmatched. CDR3 size: 13 residues. In germline, CDR1 is SGHDT, CDR2 YYEEEE. The DNA read from the CDR3 is TGTGCCAGCAGCACCGGACTAGCGGATACG. Translation gives CASSTGLADT. The whole CDR3 region reads CASSTGLADTQYF.

This clone was seen ten or more times. The CDR3 is cut off 3 residues early in the read; its end comes from the germline J gene. The rearrangement joins TRBV6-1 to TRBJ1-1; a weak D match, TRBD1 (6 bases). V was trimmed by 2 bases and J by 2 bases, leaving 12 bases between them. This CDR3 is 15 amino acids long. Germline lookup yields CDR1 MNHNS and CDR2 SASEGT. The CDR3 reads CASSEHTGLNTEAFF. Partial CDR3 DNA: TGTGCCAGCAGTGAACATACAGGGCTCAACACTGAA.

This clone was observed many times. Coverage ceases 3 residues before the CDR3 finishes, and the germline J gene fills in the end. The rearrangement joins TRBV20-1 to TRBJ2-1; D remains ambiguous. Germline values: CDR1 DFQATT, CDR2 SNEGSKA (reference sequence). Trimming pared 5 bases from V and 6 bases from J, leaving 14 bases between. This CDR3 has 13 residues. The CDR3 sequence is CSAGATWSNEQFF. The part of the CDR3 DNA that was read is TGCAGTGCTGGCGCGACTTGGAGCAATGAG.

The covered CDR3 bases are TGTGCCAGCAGCCGCGGGGGGGCGTTGTACGAC. This translates into CASSRGGALYD. The whole CDR3 is CASSRGGALYDYTF. The chain carries TRBV7-2 and TRBJ1-2; D is perhaps TRBD1 (6 bases). The sequence runs out 3 residues before the end of the CDR3; the remainder is reconstructed from the germline J gene. Germline V gives CDR1 SGHTA, CDR2 FQGNSA. The CDR3 contains 14 residues. The variable domain in full, completed from reference TRBV7-2 and TRBJ1-2, reads GAGVSQSPSNKVTEKGKDVELRCDPISGHTALYWYRQSLGQGLEFLIYFQGNSAPDKSGLPSDRFSAERTGGSVSTLTIQRTQQEDSAVYLCASSRGGALYDYTFGSGTRLTVV.

This clone was recorded many times. Read data end 3 residues before the CDR3 end; the end is taken from the germline J gene. The rearrangement joins TRBV12-3 or TRBV12-4 to TRBJ1-1; weak D call: TRBD1 (5 bases). The CDR3 runs 15 residues. V was cut by 6 bases and J by 4 bases, with 18 bases left in between. The part of the CDR3 DNA that was read is TGTGCCAGCAGCGGGACTCTCCCCGGGGGCACTGAA. Amino acids: CASSGTLPGGTE. In full, the CDR3 is CASSGTLPGGTEAFF.

This clone was picked up many times. The sequenced fragment ends 3 residues before the CDR3 boundary, so the rest is inferred from the germline J gene. The rearrangement links TRBV5-1 to TRBJ1-3, with D possibly being TRBD1 (6 bases). With 4 bases removed from V and 5 bases from J, the gap between germline ends came to 13 bases. The CDR3 consists of 14 residues. From germline, CDR1 is SGHRS and CDR2 YFSETQ. This CDR3 is CASSDGQNRNTIYF. CDR3 DNA (partial): TGCGCCAGCAGCGATGGACAGAATCGAAACACC.

This clone was seen repeatedly, ten times or more. Sequencing ends 3 residues short of the CDR3 end; the germline J gene provides the rest. The V call is TRBV18, the J call TRBJ1-6; D perhaps matches TRBD1 (6 bases). Trimming removed 6 bases from V and 7 bases from J, with 19 bases in between. Germline V gives CDR1 KGHSH, CDR2 LQKENI. The CDR3 totals 16 residues. The sequenced CDR3 bases are TGTGCCAGCTCGCCCCTCATGACAGGCGGCAATTCACCC. This sequence encodes CASSPLMTGGNSP. The entire CDR3 is CASSPLMTGGNSPLHF.

This clone showed up many times. The missing CDR3 end, 3 residues past where the read stops, is filled in from the germline J gene. The gene calls are TRBV19 and TRBJ2-7, with TRBD2 matching over 9 bases. Germline CDR1 LNHDA, CDR2 SQIVND (reference sequence). CDR3 length equals 15 residues. Unmatched junction bases numbered 5, after V lost 1 base and J lost 4 bases. The CDR3 bases that were read are TGTGCCAGTAGTATAGGGCTAGCGGGGACTTACGAG. Protein product: CASSIGLAGTYE. The full-length CDR3 reads as CASSIGLAGTYEQYF.

This clone was seen a handful of times. From the germline J gene comes the end of the CDR3, since the read stops 3 residues before it. The chain combines TRBV18 with TRBJ2-2; D gene uncertain. Germline loops: CDR1 KGHSH, CDR2 LQKENI. This CDR3 is built from 17 residues. This CDR3 reads CASSPRNPGATNEKLFF. CDR3 DNA (partial): TGTGCCAGCTCACCACGGAACCCTGGCGCAACTAATGAAAAG.

This clone was seen many times. The sequenced part of the CDR3 DNA is TGTGCCAGTACCCTGGGGGGACAGGGGCTTTCCTACGAG. Residues: CASTLGGQGLSYE. The full-length CDR3 reads as CASTLGGQGLSYEQYF. The chain combines TRBV19 with TRBJ2-7; 10 nucleotides line up with TRBD1. Read coverage stops 3 residues before the CDR3 terminus; the germline J gene supplies the remainder. Germline V gives CDR1 LNHDA, CDR2 SQIVND (reference sequence). The length of the CDR3 is 16 residues. Trimming at V came to 7 bases and at J to 1 base, leaving 10 bases not matched to a gene.

In its sample, this clone was seen many times. Read data end 3 residues before the CDR3 end; the end is taken from the germline J gene. The chain recombines TRBV5-1 with TRBJ2-1; tentatively, D is TRBD1 (6 bases). Trimming left V 1 base short and J 5 bases short, with 10 bases between. Germline V gene data show CDR1 as SGHRS and CDR2 as YFSETQ. The CDR3 length is 14 residues. The CDR3 region is CASSLMTGDNEQFF. The CDR3 DNA, read in part, is TGCGCCAGCAGCTTGATGACAGGTGACAATGAG.

This clone is medium-sized in the sample. The CDR3 loop is CASRDPGLLTDTQYF. The covered CDR3 bases are TGTGCCAGCAGAGACCCGGGACTCCTCACAGATACG. The rearrangement links TRBV11-2 to TRBJ2-3, with a possible D match to TRBD2 (6 bases). The read terminates 3 residues before the CDR3 end, so the remaining end is supplied by the germline J gene. V lost 6 bases and J lost 2, with 15 bases in between. The germline CDR1 and CDR2 sequences are SGHAT and FQNNGV. The CDR3 spans 15 residues.